The 21 T cell receptor beta chains below were found in one sample sequenced in a study of blood T cells in healthy people across ages. A second PCR of about 6 to 12 cycles used a sample-barcoded 5' primer and a J-beta primer mix. TCRdb reprocessed the 5' RACE reads via MiXCR and lists one record per CDR3 protein. This sample carries 1.5 million to 2 million distinct CDR3 sequences, 30% to 40% of them seen once, and the ten largest clones take around 23%. Sequencing used blood. The receptors come from a human donor in good health.

The rearrangement links TRBV28 to TRBJ2-6; no clear D. V was shortened by 5 bases and J by 4 bases, with 9 bases between the two germline ends. The CDR3 runs 14 residues. CDR1 is MDHEN, CDR2 SYDVKM, per germline. DNA of the CDR3: TGTGCCAGCAGTCCCTTCCGGGGGGCCAACGTCCTGACTTTC. Translating gives CASSPFRGANVLTF.

This clonotype was seen a few times. The J gene is TRBJ2-3, the V gene TRBV7-3; D possibly corresponds to TRBD1 (6 bases). Trimming left V 6 bases short and J 3 bases short, with 13 bases between. Germline-derived CDR1 and CDR2 are SGHTA and FQGTGA. This CDR3 has 14 amino acids. CDR3 nucleotide sequence: TGTGCCAGCAGTCGGACAGTCCAAACAGATACGCAGTATTTT. Protein: CASSRTVQTDTQYF.

Here the CDR3 reads CASSSKRLTSGGDEQYF. Written as DNA, the CDR3 is TGTGCCAGCAGCTCCAAGCGTCTGACTAGCGGGGGCGACGAGCAGTACTTC. The rearrangement uses TRBV7-2 and TRBJ2-5; 12 bases are a match to TRBD2. The end of the DNA is better explained by TRBJ2-7, so the J call may be wrong. The CDR3 contains 17 residues. The germline gives CDR1 SGHTA, CDR2 FQGNSA.

This clonotype has just a few counts. The rearrangement uses TRBV11-2 and TRBJ1-2, with TRBD1 matching over 8 bases. Germline CDR1 is SGHAT and CDR2 is FQNNGV. The CDR3 covers 13 residues. The V segment lost 8 bases and the J segment 8 bases; nucleotides outside the gene matches: 10. The CDR3 DNA follows: TGTGCCAGCGCCTTCCCCAGGGGGCAAGGCTACACCTTC. Protein product: CASAFPRGQGYTF.

This clonotype showed up just a few times. The chain uses TRBV20-1 and TRBJ1-1, with 7 bases matching TRBD1. Unmatched junction bases numbered 9, after V lost 2 bases and J lost 0 bases. CDR1 DFQATT and CDR2 SNEGSKA come from the germline V gene (reference sequence). The CDR3 spans 16 residues. Written as DNA, the CDR3 is TGCAGTGCTAGAAGGGACAGCTCATACTTGAACACTGAAGCTTTCTTT. It encodes CSARRDSSYLNTEAFF.

V and J are TRBV7-9 and TRBJ2-3, with D unresolved. The CDR3 runs to 14 residues. V lost 3 bases, J lost 1 base, and 8 bases lay in between. In germline, CDR1 is SEHNR, CDR2 FQNEAQ (reference sequence). CDR3 in amino acids: CASSFDAGTDTQYF. CDR3 DNA sequence: TGTGCCAGCAGCTTTGATGCCGGCACAGATACGCAGTATTTT.

Comment on this clonotype: The germline gene is not matched at one end of the junction; a read error may be the cause. This chain joins TRBV5-1 and TRBJ2-1; D remains unclear. CDR3 size: 13 residues. Looked up from germline, CDR1 is SGHRS and CDR2 is YFSETQ. The CDR3 reads CASSLDGVNEQFF. The CDR3, as DNA: TGTGCCAGCAGCTTAGACGGTGTCAATGAGCAGTTCTTC.

The V and J genes are TRBV7-9 and TRBJ2-6; perhaps TRBD1 as D (5 bases). This CDR3 has 15 residues. Deletions cut 8 bases from V and 3 bases from J, with 14 bases between. The germline V gene encodes CDR1 SEHNR and CDR2 FQNEAQ (reference sequence). The CDR3 region is CASLQQDFGANVLTF. The CDR3 DNA follows: TGTGCCAGCCTCCAACAGGATTTTGGGGCCAACGTCCTGACTTTC.

This clonotype was picked up many times. The chain carries TRBV29-1 and TRBJ2-1; D may be TRBD2 (6 bases). Germline lookup yields CDR1 SQVTM and CDR2 ANQGSEA. This CDR3 is 13 amino acids long. The ends were cut back, 4 bases at V and 8 bases at J, with 15 bases in the middle. The CDR3 region is CSVVPGDSDEQFF. CDR3 coding DNA: TGCAGCGTTGTTCCGGGGGATAGCGATGAGCAGTTCTTC.

With respect to this clonotype: A single base separates this from a much larger clone, so it may be a read error. This chain joins TRBV29-1 and TRBJ2-7; 9 bases align to TRBD1. The CDR3 spans 13 residues. J gave up 3 bases and V 5 bases, and 5 bases lay outside the gene matches. Germline CDR1 is SQVTM and CDR2 is ANQGSEA. The CDR3 sequence is CSVWTGECYEQYF. CDR3 coding DNA: TGCAGCGTTTGGACAGGGGAATGCTACGAGCAGTACTTC.

This sequence joins TRBV20-1 and TRBJ2-1; 13 bases are a match to TRBD2. CDR1 and CDR2 (germline): DFQATT, SNEGSKA (reference sequence). J was trimmed by 0 bases and V by 2 bases; bases with no gene match: 7. The CDR3 is made up of 18 amino acids. In nucleotides, the CDR3 is TGCAGTGCTAGACGGACTAGCGGGGGAATGAGCTCCTACAATGAGCAGTTCTTC. Translation: CSARRTSGGMSSYNEQFF.

This clonotype appeared a few times. This chain uses TRBV7-9 with TRBJ2-7; D may be TRBD1 or TRBD2 (6 bases each). Trimming cost V 4 bases and J 6 bases, with 19 bases left between them. Germline V CDR1 and CDR2: SEHNR, FQNEAQ (reference sequence). This CDR3 comprises 15 residues. CDR3 sequence (DNA): TGTGCCAGCAGCTCGAAAGGGGGGCGTACCGTCGAGCAGTACTTC. It translates to CASSSKGGRTVEQYF. The entire variable domain, with the rest obtained from reference TRBV7-9 and TRBJ2-7, is as follows: DTGVSQNPRHKITKRGQNVTFRCDPISEHNRLYWYRQTLGQGPEFLTYFQNEAQLEKSRLLSDRFSAERPKGSFSTLEIQRTEQGDSAMYLCASSSKGGRTVEQYFGPGTRLTVT.

V and J are TRBV28 and TRBJ2-7; TRBD2 aligns across 8 bases. The CDR3 has 13 residues. Trimming at V came to 6 bases and at J to 3 bases, leaving 4 bases not matched to a gene. Germline CDR1 and CDR2: MDHEN and SYDVKM. The CDR3 DNA is TGTGCCAGCAGAGTTAGCGGGATCTACGAGCAGTACTTC. It encodes CASRVSGIYEQYF.

The gene calls are TRBV12-3 or TRBV12-4 and TRBJ1-5; no clear D gene. Trimming removed 6 bases from V and 9 bases from J, with 12 bases in between. The CDR3 covers 12 residues. CDR3 DNA: TGTGCCAGCAGCTTCGATAGTCGGCCCCAGCATTTT. The encoded protein is CASSFDSRPQHF.

Many counts were recorded for this clonotype. The chain is built from TRBV28 and TRBJ2-4; no firm D call. Germline lookup yields CDR1 MDHEN and CDR2 SYDVKM. V was cut by 4 bases and J by 6 bases, with 4 bases left in between. CDR3 length: 11 amino acids. For the CDR3, the DNA is TGTGCCAGCAGTTGGGGAAACATTCAGTACTTC. Its translation is CASSWGNIQYF.

The chain couples TRBV4-2 to TRBJ2-1; 10 nucleotides agree with TRBD2. The CDR3 length is 20 residues. The J segment lost 7 bases and the V segment lost 2 bases, leaving 20 bases of the junction unmatched. Germline assignment: CDR1 LGHNA and CDR2 YNFKEQ. The CDR3 reads CASSQLRLAGVKVVGNEQFF. CDR3 DNA sequence: TGTGCCAGCAGCCAACTCAGGCTAGCGGGGGTCAAGGTGGTGGGGAATGAGCAGTTCTTC.

The sample holds a few counts of this clonotype. The chain employs TRBV30 and TRBJ2-7; 8 bases align to TRBD1. CDR1 and CDR2 (germline): GTSNPN, SVGIG (reference sequence). V was clipped by 3 bases and J by 11 bases; unmatched bases: 6. The CDR3 sequence is 11 residues long. This CDR3 reads CAWSVLGQEYF. CDR3 DNA: TGTGCCTGGAGCGTCCTGGGACAGGAGTACTTC.

This rearrangement joins TRBV7-8 to TRBJ1-2; D is unresolved. Germline lookup yields CDR1 SGHVS and CDR2 FQNEAQ. This CDR3 is built from 13 residues. Between the trimmed V and J ends, which lost 2 bases and 10 bases, there was a span of 14 bases. CDR3 nucleotide sequence: TGTGCCAGCAGCTTAAATAGGGAGATGGCCTACACCTTC. Translating it yields CASSLNREMAYTF.

The genes are TRBV20-1 and TRBJ2-3, with no clear D. V lost 5 bases and J 4 bases, leaving 10 bases between the germline ends. This CDR3 contains 12 residues. Germline CDR1 and CDR2: DFQATT and SNEGSKA (reference sequence). For the CDR3, the DNA is TGCAGTGCTTTTCCTGCTTCAGATACGCAGTATTTT. Its translation: CSAFPASDTQYF.

This clonotype was recorded a few times. CDR3 DNA: TGTGCCAGCGGCGGACACATTGGGGGAGGCAGGGGAGACAATGAGCAGTTCTTC. It yields the protein CASGGHIGGGRGDNEQFF. This chain links TRBV6-1 with TRBJ2-1; D is perhaps TRBD1 or TRBD2 (6 bases each). Germline CDR1 is MNHNS and CDR2 is SASEGT. The CDR3 extends over 18 amino acids. V shed 8 bases and J shed 5 bases, with 28 bases lying between them.

The V gene is TRBV4-3, the J gene TRBJ2-5, with a possible D match to TRBD2 (5 bases). CDR1 and CDR2 (germline): LGHNA, YSLEER. V was pared by 0 bases and J by 11 bases, with 19 bases between. This CDR3 is 15 amino acids long. The CDR3 sequence: CASSQELYSGDEQYF. The CDR3 nucleotides read TGCGCCAGCAGCCAAGAGTTATACTCCGGGGATGAGCAGTACTTC.